The rows below give T cell receptor beta chains drawn from one sample of a study of blood T cells in healthy people across ages. Via MiXCR, TCRdb re-called the 5' RACE reads, giving one row per CDR3 protein. The table shows approximately 730,000 distinct CDR3 sequences, with around half occurring only once. Sample: blood. The receptors were sampled from a man at least 80 years old in good health. CDR3s leave out the opening cysteine and the closing phenylalanine or tryptophan. The order of the fields is J gene, V gene, CDR3 protein.

J gene: TRBJ2-3; V gene: TRBV12-3/TRBV12-4; CDR3 protein: ASRTHADTQY
J gene: TRBJ1-1; V gene: TRBV28; CDR3 protein: ASSLVWAGRMNTEAF
J gene: TRBJ1-2; V gene: TRBV28; CDR3 protein: ASRTDRGFGYT
J gene: TRBJ2-1; V gene: TRBV5-1; CDR3 protein: ASSESAYNEQF
J gene: TRBJ2-1; V gene: TRBV7-9; CDR3 protein: ASSLGSTHSYNEQF
J gene: TRBJ2-1; V gene: TRBV7-9; CDR3 protein: ASTLASSCNEQF
J gene: TRBJ2-3; V gene: TRBV25-1; CDR3 protein: ASSEYQGADTQY
J gene: TRBJ1-4; V gene: TRBV5-4; CDR3 protein: ASSSWTGGNEKLF
J gene: TRBJ1-2; V gene: TRBV25-1; CDR3 protein: ASRQQELDGYT
J gene: TRBJ2-3; V gene: TRBV6-1; CDR3 protein: ANLTGVGHRYAY
J gene: TRBJ2-1; V gene: TRBV20-1; CDR3 protein: SASLARGLNEQF
J gene: TRBJ2-7; V gene: TRBV29-1; CDR3 protein: SVEGTSGSTYEQY
J gene: TRBJ2-1; V gene: TRBV13; CDR3 protein: ASSPDTGGEYNEQF
J gene: TRBJ2-1; V gene: TRBV6-5; CDR3 protein: ASSYSFSSYNEQF
J gene: TRBJ1-5; V gene: TRBV11-2; CDR3 protein: ASSPGRGQSPVNQPQH
J gene: TRBJ1-1; V gene: TRBV29-1; CDR3 protein: SGNRGLNTEAF
J gene: TRBJ2-7; V gene: TRBV28; CDR3 protein: ASSSVNRGPYEQY
J gene: TRBJ1-3; V gene: TRBV15; CDR3 protein: ATSRSIDSSGNTIY
J gene: TRBJ2-3; V gene: TRBV13; CDR3 protein: ASSGDGTSGPGAY
J gene: TRBJ2-1; V gene: TRBV29-1; CDR3 protein: SGSTSRYEQF
J gene: TRBJ2-7; V gene: TRBV10-3; CDR3 protein: AISDGGQGAYEQY
J gene: TRBJ2-7; V gene: TRBV28; CDR3 protein: ASTQRPGLVNEQY
J gene: TRBJ2-1; V gene: TRBV29-1; CDR3 protein: SVEGLAGAPNEQF
J gene: TRBJ2-7; V gene: TRBV24-1; CDR3 protein: ATSDFVEQY
J gene: TRBJ1-4; V gene: TRBV7-9; CDR3 protein: ASSLMGASGEKLF
J gene: TRBJ2-7; V gene: TRBV2; CDR3 protein: ASLPALVSPEQY
J gene: TRBJ2-3; V gene: TRBV2; CDR3 protein: ASRTSGGGDTQY
J gene: TRBJ2-7; V gene: TRBV5-5; CDR3 protein: ASSSGGGGQGYEQY
J gene: TRBJ2-1; V gene: TRBV29-1; CDR3 protein: STAGGRAREQF
J gene: TRBJ1-2; V gene: TRBV4-1; CDR3 protein: ASSPDLDYGYT
J gene: TRBJ2-4; V gene: TRBV15; CDR3 protein: ATSRGQPAAGGLAKNIQY
J gene: TRBJ1-1; V gene: TRBV3-1; CDR3 protein: ASSQATLNTEAF
J gene: TRBJ2-1; V gene: TRBV12-3/TRBV12-4; CDR3 protein: ASTPRVLETQF
J gene: TRBJ2-7; V gene: TRBV27; CDR3 protein: ASSLSRSPAYEQY
J gene: TRBJ2-4; V gene: TRBV5-1; CDR3 protein: ASSLGWGAALAKNIQY
J gene: TRBJ2-5; V gene: TRBV18; CDR3 protein: ASSRYSQETQY
J gene: TRBJ2-1; V gene: TRBV29-1; CDR3 protein: SVEGLRTSGSSYNEQF
J gene: TRBJ2-1; V gene: TRBV7-9; CDR3 protein: ASSSRGTRNEQF
J gene: NA; V gene: TRBV11-2; CDR3 protein: ASSTPRDRGYEQY
J gene: NA; V gene: TRBV7-9; CDR3 protein: ASSLSEYGDNEQY
J gene: TRBJ2-1; V gene: TRBV3-1; CDR3 protein: ASSQETSGRFDNEQF
J gene: TRBJ2-2; V gene: TRBV15; CDR3 protein: ATSRDLTGRNTGELF
J gene: TRBJ2-3; V gene: TRBV24-1; CDR3 protein: ATSEGDYGYAY
J gene: TRBJ2-1; V gene: TRBV19; CDR3 protein: ASSIRKAVYNEQF
J gene: TRBJ2-1; V gene: TRBV12-3/TRBV12-4; CDR3 protein: ASTPLAGGEQF
J gene: TRBJ2-1; V gene: TRBV7-9; CDR3 protein: SSSLLYNEQF
J gene: TRBJ2-7; V gene: TRBV20-1; CDR3 protein: SARTLGAAYEQY
J gene: TRBJ2-7; V gene: TRBV6-1; CDR3 protein: ASSGSSGTGPYEQY
J gene: TRBJ2-3; V gene: TRBV9; CDR3 protein: ASSESGTSGRPLNTDTQY
J gene: TRBJ2-3; V gene: TRBV6-6; CDR3 protein: ASSLAGDRYAY
J gene: TRBJ2-3; V gene: TRBV28; CDR3 protein: ACSLRREASGAPQY
J gene: TRBJ2-1; V gene: TRBV21-1; CDR3 protein: ASSKISTSGGARINNEQF
J gene: TRBJ2-5; V gene: TRBV7-2; CDR3 protein: ASSLYRTDQETQY
J gene: TRBJ2-1; V gene: TRBV13; CDR3 protein: ASSGGTSAYNEQF
J gene: TRBJ2-2; V gene: TRBV5-1; CDR3 protein: ASTSDFPTGELF
J gene: TRBJ2-1; V gene: TRBV4-3; CDR3 protein: ASSQVVARDTNEQF